This T cell receptor (beta chain) came from a study of cytomegalovirus exposure and HLA in healthy donors. The study's findings and limits: Investigators reported 164 TCR beta chains as tied to cytomegalovirus. TCR beta V segments were, for the most part, productive about 87% or about 30% of the time in an earlier analysis. In a later analysis, productive TCRs from donors in an Asian-associated ancestry cluster reportedly carried fewer N-insertions than the cohort mean.

60 Vbeta and 13 Jbeta primers were used in PCR. Profiled with immunoSEQ multiplex PCR; TCRdb holds only in-frame clones, not every one. The sample table sets out 55,000 to 75,000 clones. For this clone: Antigen unknown.

Donors were nominally healthy when sampled, though unrecorded immune exposures were likely. This CDR3 contains 15 residues. Germline trimming cut 5 bases from V and 6 bases from J; bases unmatched to any gene: 9. Germline V gene sequence: CDR1 MDHEN, CDR2 SYDVKM. The TCR originated in a woman under 40 in good health and CMV-seronegative. The chain employs TRBV28 and TRBJ2-3; 9 bases are a match to TRBD2. The specimen sequenced was PBMCs. CDR3 residues: CASSTTSGPADTQYF. CDR3 nucleotides: TGTGCCAGCAGTACGACTAGCGGACCTGCGGATACGCAGTATTTT. Full variable domain (rest looked up from reference TRBV28 and TRBJ2-3): DVKVTQSSRYLVKRTGEKVFLECVQDMDHENMFWYRQDPGLGLRLIYFSYDVKMKEKGDIPEGYSVSREKKERFSLILESASTNQTSMYLCASSTTSGPADTQYFGPGTRLTVL.